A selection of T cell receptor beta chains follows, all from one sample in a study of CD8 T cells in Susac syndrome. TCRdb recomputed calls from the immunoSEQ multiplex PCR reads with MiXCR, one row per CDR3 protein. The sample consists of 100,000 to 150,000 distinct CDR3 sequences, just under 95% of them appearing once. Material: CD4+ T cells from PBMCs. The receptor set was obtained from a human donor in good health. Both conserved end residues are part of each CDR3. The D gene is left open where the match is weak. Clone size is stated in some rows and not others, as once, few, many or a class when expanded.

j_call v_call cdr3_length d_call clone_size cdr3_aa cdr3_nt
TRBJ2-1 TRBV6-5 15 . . CASSPGGADLHEQFF TGTGCCAGCAGCCCCGGTGGGGCTGACCTACATGAGCAGTTCTTC
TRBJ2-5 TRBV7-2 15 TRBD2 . CASVGREGRWETQYF TGTGCCAGCGTCGGTCGGGAGGGCCGGTGGGAGACCCAGTACTTC
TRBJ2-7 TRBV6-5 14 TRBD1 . CASNPGQAPSWQYF TGTGCCAGCAATCCCGGACAGGCCCCGTCTTGGCAGTACTTC
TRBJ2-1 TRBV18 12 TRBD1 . CASSPDRGEQFF TGTGCCAGCTCACCCGACAGGGGTGAGCAGTTCTTC
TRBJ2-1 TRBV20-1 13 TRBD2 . CSARHWTSNEQFF TGCAGTGCTAGGCACTGGACTAGCAATGAGCAGTTCTTC
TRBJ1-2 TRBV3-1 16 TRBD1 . CASSPKVGQGRYGYTF TGTGCCAGCAGCCCCAAGGTGGGACAGGGCCGCTATGGCTACACCTTC
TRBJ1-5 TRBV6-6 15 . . CASSFTPRDGQPQHF TGTGCCAGCAGTTTCACCCCCAGGGATGGACAGCCCCAGCATTTT
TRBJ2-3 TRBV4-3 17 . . CASSQNPSNTPTDTQYF TGCGCCAGCAGCCAAAATCCCTCAAATACACCCACAGATACGCAGTATTTT
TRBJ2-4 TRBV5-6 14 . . CASSLGFLGNIQYF TGTGCCAGCAGCTTGGGATTCCTTGGGAACATTCAGTACTTC
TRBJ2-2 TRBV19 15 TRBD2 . CASTWSGGDTGELFF TGTGCCAGTACCTGGAGTGGGGGGGACACCGGGGAGCTGTTTTTT
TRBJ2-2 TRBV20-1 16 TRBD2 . CSAARRKGGITGELFF TGCAGTGCTGCCCGAAGGAAGGGAGGGATCACCGGGGAGCTGTTTTTT
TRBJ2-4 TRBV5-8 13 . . CASSLRHKNIQYF TGTGCCAGCAGCTTGAGGCACAAAAACATTCAGTACTTC
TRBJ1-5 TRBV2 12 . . CASKDRSEVQHF TGTGCCAGCAAGGACCGAAGTGAAGTCCAGCATTTT
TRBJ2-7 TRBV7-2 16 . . CASSLAWGESSPEQYF TGTGCCAGCAGCTTAGCGTGGGGGGAGTCCTCCCCGGAGCAGTACTTC
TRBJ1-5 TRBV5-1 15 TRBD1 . CASSLAGGWDQPQHF TGCGCCAGCAGCTTAGCAGGGGGCTGGGACCAGCCCCAGCATTTT
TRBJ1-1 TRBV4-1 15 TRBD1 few CASSRPGGLGARAFF TGCGCCAGCAGCCGGCCAGGGGGGTTAGGGGCGAGGGCTTTCTTT
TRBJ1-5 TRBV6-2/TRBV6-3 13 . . CASSYSKGGAQHF TGTGCCAGCAGTTACTCGAAAGGAGGGGCCCAGCATTTT
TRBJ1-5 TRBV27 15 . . CASSRVRGLSQPQHF TGTGCCAGCAGTCGCGTTAGGGGGTTAAGTCAGCCCCAGCATTTT
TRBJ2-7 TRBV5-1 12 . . CASSTRSREQYF TGCGCCAGCAGCACCAGGAGCCGCGAGCAGTACTTC
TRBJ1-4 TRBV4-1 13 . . CASSQGPNEKLFF TGCGCCAGCAGCCAAGGCCCGAATGAAAAACTGTTTTTT
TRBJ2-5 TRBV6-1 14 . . CASTRGAFQETQYF TGTGCCAGCACCCGGGGGGCCTTCCAAGAGACCCAGTACTTC
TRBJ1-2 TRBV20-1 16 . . CSAARGQRVSNYGYTF TGCAGTGCTGCCCGCGGACAGAGGGTTTCTAACTATGGCTACACCTTC
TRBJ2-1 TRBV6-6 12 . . CASAPSGNEQFF TGTGCCAGCGCCCCGTCGGGCAATGAGCAGTTCTTC
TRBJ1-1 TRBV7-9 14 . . CASSRGGGSGEAFF TGTGCCAGCAGCAGGGGCGGGGGTTCTGGTGAAGCTTTCTTT
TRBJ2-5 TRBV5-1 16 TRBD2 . CASSSGLAEGQETQYF TGCGCCAGCAGCTCAGGACTAGCGGAAGGCCAAGAGACCCAGTACTTC